This T cell receptor beta chain was identified in a study of blood T cell repertoires in COVID-19 (dated by TCRdb to the early 2020s). Context from the whole study: Samples from collaborators originated in the United States, Italy and Spain and spanned both the acute and convalescent phases of COVID-19. The material from the prospective study consisted of cDNA or gDNA derived from T cells, B-cell-depleted T cells, or PBMCs. Deeply sampled blood TCRbeta repertoires from subjects exposed to, actively infected with, or recovered from COVID-19 were included in the dataset. A freely available public database, intended as a resource for researchers studying the immune response to SARS-CoV-2, is where the repertoires were released. Samples were obtained from the ongoing ImmuneRACE study (first 160 participants) and from some 1,300 subjects provided by 6 global collaborators. The sample metadata nearly always contained a de-identified subject ID, COVID-19 status, age in years and sex. HLA class I and class II types, where available, came from metadata supplied by the sample provider rather than from assay-based typing. General conclusions and limits of the study: Clinical and demographic metadata were provided uncurated, with the amount varying by source and participant.

Collaborating institutions collected whole blood in K2EDTA tubes following their own protocols. Collaborator samples were shipped for TCRbeta analysis as frozen whole blood, isolated PBMCs, or DNA extracted from either sample type. From V the trimming removes 5 bases and from J it removes 7 bases, while the gene matches leave 3 bases of the junction unaccounted for. The CDR3 runs 13 amino acids, cysteine and phenylalanine included. Just CDR3 DNA is preserved here, 39 bases in frame from base 1. The germline V gene supplies CDR1 MDHEN and CDR2 SYDVKM. The immunoSEQ Assay, a bias-controlled multiplex PCR, was used to amplify TCRbeta CDR3 regions from genomic DNA. The paper's data handling went like this. The number of nucleated cells in each sample was estimated by amplification of reference gene primers within the assay. To quantify the absolute abundance of each unique TCRbeta CDR3 rearrangement, sequence reads were collapsed and filtered. For each sample, productive Simpson clonality was calculated as the square root of Simpson's diversity index over productive rearrangements. The clones in this table, taken by TCRdb from immuneACCESS, are in-frame only. Not every clone is retained; where verified, under half of the shortfall comes from an unresolved V gene, and the cause of the rest is unknown. The D gene and trimming were derived from the DNA, and the V and J assignments and clone size from that table. The sample data list some 86,000 clones, and around 85% of these were observed just once. Of the sample, about 14% falls within the top ten clones.

On this clone: The clone's antigen remains unknown. No quality values exist for individual bases; no much larger clone is one base distant.

The origin of this receptor is a woman in her 70s with acute or convalescent COVID-19. The sequence is built from TRBV28 and TRBJ1-4, and TRBD1 aligns with 8 junction nucleotides. Material: peripheral blood. The DNA sequence follows: TGTGCCAGCAGTATCACAGGGGGTGAAAAACTGTTTTTT. Its product reads: CASSITGGEKLFF.